These T cell receptor beta chains were read from a single sample in a study of tumor and adjacent non-tumor tissue in lung cancer. TCRdb called the multiplex PCR reads again in MiXCR, with one record for every CDR3 protein. The repertoire consists of more than 85,000 distinct CDR3 sequences, with roughly 80% occurring once and the leading ten covering roughly 35%. Material for sequencing was lung tumor tissue. These receptors all stem from a woman aged 60-75 years with non-small cell lung cancer. CDR3s include the opening cysteine and the closing phenylalanine or tryptophan. Each record gives: D gene, J gene, V gene, CDR3 protein. The D gene is left open where the match is weak.

TRBD1	TRBJ1-1	TRBV5-5	CASNLRPGTGGGNTEAFF
-	TRBJ2-3	TRBV11-1	CVSSFEGATNTQYF
-	TRBJ1-1	TRBV11-3	CASSLNSGRDTESFF
-	TRBJ2-7	TRBV11-2	CASRLDHGGYEQYF
-	TRBJ2-5	TRBV11-3	CARSTKGGGVYQETQYF
-	TRBJ1-2	TRBV20-1	CSAGEGNGYGYTF
TRBD2	TRBJ2-6	TRBV11-1	CASSPFCGGANVLTF
TRBD2	TRBJ2-1	TRBV11-3	CASTRGLAGAGERFF
-	TRBJ1-1	TRBV20-1	CSAGSNIEALF
TRBD1	TRBJ2-1	TRBV7-2	CASSPMPGQTYNEQFF
TRBD1	TRBJ1-1	TRBV28	CASTAGGTEAFF
TRBD1	TRBJ2-3	TRBV4-1	CASSPRSTGSGTDTQYF
-	TRBJ1-5	TRBV4-1	CASRYSVWTENQPQHF
TRBD2	TRBJ2-1	TRBV28	CASTAPGLAGGQTGEQFF
-	TRBJ2-2	TRBV11-3	CASSLGQGNTWELFF
TRBD2	TRBJ2-1	TRBV11-2	CASTLELNGGSHNEKFF
-	TRBJ1-1	TRBV19	CARSVGVTEAFF
TRBD2	TRBJ2-2	TRBV4-3	CASSLTQGGTGGELFF
-	TRBJ2-1	TRBV6-2/TRBV6-3	CASCGGPGFNEQFF
-	TRBJ2-1	TRBV11-1	CASTSPPRYNEQFF
-	TRBJ1-3	TRBV20-1	CSAPMRIRDPGNTIYF
TRBD2	TRBJ2-3	TRBV5-1	CASSGGLAVSTDTQYF
-	TRBJ1-1	TRBV14	CASSQEKWVRNTEAFF
-	TRBJ2-3	TRBV11-2	CASSSDEPPLDTQYF
TRBD1	TRBJ2-1	TRBV5-1	CASRRDSLYNEQFF